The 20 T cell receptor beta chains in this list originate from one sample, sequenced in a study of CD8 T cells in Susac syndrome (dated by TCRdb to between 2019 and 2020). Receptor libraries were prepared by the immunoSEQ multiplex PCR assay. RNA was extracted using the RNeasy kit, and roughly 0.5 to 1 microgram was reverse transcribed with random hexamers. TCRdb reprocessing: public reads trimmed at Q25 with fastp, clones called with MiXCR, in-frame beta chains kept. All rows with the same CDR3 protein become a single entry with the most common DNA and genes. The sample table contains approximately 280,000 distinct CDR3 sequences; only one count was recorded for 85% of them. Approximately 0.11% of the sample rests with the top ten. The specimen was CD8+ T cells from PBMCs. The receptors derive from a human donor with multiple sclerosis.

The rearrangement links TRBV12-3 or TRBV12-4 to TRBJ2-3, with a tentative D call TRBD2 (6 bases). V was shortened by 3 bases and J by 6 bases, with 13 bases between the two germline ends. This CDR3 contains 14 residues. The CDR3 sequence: CASSFAGKGDTQYF. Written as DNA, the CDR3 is TGTGCCAGCAGTTTCGCGGGGAAAGGGGATACGCAGTATTTT.

DNA of the CDR3: TGTGCCAGCAGGGGGGAAACCTACAATGAGCAGTTCTTC. Translated: CASRGETYNEQFF. The J gene is TRBJ2-1, the V gene TRBV28; either TRBD1 or TRBD2 may fit D (5 bases each). CDR1 is MDHEN and CDR2 is SYDVKM in the germline V gene. Deletions cut 6 bases from V and 2 bases from J, with 8 bases between. The length of the CDR3 is 13 residues. The complete variable domain, with remaining parts taken from reference TRBV28 and TRBJ2-1, reads DVKVTQSSRYLVKRTGEKVFLECVQDMDHENMFWYRQDPGLGLRLIYFSYDVKMKEKGDIPEGYSVSREKKERFSLILESASTNQTSMYLCASRGETYNEQFFGPGTRLTVL.

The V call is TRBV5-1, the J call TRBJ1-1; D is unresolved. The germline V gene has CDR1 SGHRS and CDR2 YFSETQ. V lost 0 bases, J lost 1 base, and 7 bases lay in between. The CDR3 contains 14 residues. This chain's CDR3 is CASSLAPGNTEAFF. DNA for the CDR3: TGCGCCAGCAGCTTGGCTCCGGGGAACACTGAAGCTTTCTTT.

The CDR3 DNA reads TGTGCCAGCAGTTTTTCGGGTGCCCTCGGCAGCCTTAGCAATCAGCCCCAGCATTTT. As protein: CASSFSGALGSLSNQPQHF. The rearrangement uses TRBV12-3 or TRBV12-4 and TRBJ1-5; D not resolved. V lost 3 bases to trimming and J lost 0 bases, with 21 bases between them. The CDR3 runs to 19 residues.

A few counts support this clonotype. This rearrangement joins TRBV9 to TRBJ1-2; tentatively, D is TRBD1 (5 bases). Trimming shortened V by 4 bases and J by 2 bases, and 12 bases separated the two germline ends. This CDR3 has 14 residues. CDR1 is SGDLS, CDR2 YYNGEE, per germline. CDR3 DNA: TGTGCCAGCAGCCCCCGGGACGGGAACTATGGCTACACCTTC. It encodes CASSPRDGNYGYTF.

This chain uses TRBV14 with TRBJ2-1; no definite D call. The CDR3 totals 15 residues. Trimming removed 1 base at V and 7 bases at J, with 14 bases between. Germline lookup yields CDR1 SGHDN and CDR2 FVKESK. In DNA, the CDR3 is TGTGCCAGCAGCCAAGTTGACCCCGTTTCGAATGAGCAGTTCTTC. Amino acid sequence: CASSQVDPVSNEQFF.

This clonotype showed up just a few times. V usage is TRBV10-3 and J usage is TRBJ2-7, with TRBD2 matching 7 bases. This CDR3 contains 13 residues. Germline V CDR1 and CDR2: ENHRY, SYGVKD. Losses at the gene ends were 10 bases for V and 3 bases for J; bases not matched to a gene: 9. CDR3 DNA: TGTGCCACGACGACGGGAGGCAACTACGAGCAGTACTTC. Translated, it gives CATTTGGNYEQYF.

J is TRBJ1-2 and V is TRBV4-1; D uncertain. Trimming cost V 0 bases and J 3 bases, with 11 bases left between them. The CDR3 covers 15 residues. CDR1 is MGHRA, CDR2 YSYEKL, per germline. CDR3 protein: CASSQEAARHYGYTF. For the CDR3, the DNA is TGCGCCAGCAGCCAAGAGGCCGCCAGGCACTATGGCTACACCTTC.

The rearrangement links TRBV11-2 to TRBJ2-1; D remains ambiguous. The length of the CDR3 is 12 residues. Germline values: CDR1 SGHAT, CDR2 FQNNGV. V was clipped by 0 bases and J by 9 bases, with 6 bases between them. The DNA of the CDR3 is TGTGCCAGCAGCTTAGATGTTCCTGAGCAGTTCTTC. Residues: CASSLDVPEQFF.

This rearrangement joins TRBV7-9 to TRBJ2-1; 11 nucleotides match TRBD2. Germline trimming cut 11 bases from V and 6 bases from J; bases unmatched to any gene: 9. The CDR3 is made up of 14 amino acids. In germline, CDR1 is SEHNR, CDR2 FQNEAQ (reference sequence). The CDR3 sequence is CAEKGTSGFNEQFF. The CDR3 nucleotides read TGTGCCGAAAAGGGGACTAGCGGCTTCAATGAGCAGTTCTTC.

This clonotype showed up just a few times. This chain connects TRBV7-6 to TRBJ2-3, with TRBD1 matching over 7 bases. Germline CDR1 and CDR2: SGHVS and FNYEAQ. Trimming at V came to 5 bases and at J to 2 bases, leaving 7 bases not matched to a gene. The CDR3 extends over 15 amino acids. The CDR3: CASSLGQLHTDTQYF. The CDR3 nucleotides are TGTGCCAGCAGCCTGGGACAGCTCCACACAGATACGCAGTATTTT.

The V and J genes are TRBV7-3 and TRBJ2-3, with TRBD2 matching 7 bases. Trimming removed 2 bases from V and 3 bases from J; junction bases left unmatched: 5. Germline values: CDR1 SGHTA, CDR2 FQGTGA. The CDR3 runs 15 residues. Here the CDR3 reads CASSLGSGRTDTQYF. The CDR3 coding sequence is TGTGCCAGCAGCTTAGGTAGCGGGCGGACAGATACGCAGTATTTT.

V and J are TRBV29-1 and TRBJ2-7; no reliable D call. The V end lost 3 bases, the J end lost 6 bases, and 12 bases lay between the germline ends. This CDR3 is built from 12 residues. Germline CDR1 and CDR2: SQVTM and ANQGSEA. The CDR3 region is CSVEVSQVEQYF. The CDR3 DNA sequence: TGCAGCGTTGAGGTTAGTCAAGTCGAGCAGTACTTC.

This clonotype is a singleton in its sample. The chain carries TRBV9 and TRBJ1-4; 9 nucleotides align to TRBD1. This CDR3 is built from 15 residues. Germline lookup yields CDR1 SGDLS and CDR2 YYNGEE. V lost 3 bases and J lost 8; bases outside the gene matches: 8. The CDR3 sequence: CASSEWDRDNEKLFF. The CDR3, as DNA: TGTGCCAGCAGCGAATGGGACAGGGACAACGAAAAACTGTTTTTT.

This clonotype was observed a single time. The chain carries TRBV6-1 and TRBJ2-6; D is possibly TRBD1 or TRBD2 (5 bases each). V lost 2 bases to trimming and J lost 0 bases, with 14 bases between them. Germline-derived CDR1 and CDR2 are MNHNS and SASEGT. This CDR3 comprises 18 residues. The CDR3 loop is CASSEFRGPVSGANVLTF. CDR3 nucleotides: TGTGCCAGCAGTGAATTTCGGGGCCCCGTCTCTGGGGCCAACGTCCTGACTTTC.

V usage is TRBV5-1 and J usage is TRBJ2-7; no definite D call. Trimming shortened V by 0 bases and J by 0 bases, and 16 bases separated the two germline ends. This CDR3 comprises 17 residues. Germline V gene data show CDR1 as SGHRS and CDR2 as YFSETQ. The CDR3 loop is CASSLVVSLGGSYEQYF. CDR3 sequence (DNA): TGCGCCAGCAGCTTGGTAGTATCCCTTGGCGGCTCCTACGAGCAGTACTTC.

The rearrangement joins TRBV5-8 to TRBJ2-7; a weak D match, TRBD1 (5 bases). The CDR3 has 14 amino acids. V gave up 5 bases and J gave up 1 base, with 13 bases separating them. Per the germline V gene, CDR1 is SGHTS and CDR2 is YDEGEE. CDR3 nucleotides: TGTGCCAGCAGACCCCAGGGAATTTCCTACGAGCAGTACTTC. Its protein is CASRPQGISYEQYF.

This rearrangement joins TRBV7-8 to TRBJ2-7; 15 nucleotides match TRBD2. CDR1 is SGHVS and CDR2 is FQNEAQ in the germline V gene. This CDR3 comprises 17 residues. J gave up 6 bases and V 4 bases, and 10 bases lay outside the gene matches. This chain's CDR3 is CASSSGLAGGDGSEQYF. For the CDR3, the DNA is TGTGCCAGCAGCTCTGGACTAGCGGGAGGGGACGGGAGCGAGCAGTACTTC.

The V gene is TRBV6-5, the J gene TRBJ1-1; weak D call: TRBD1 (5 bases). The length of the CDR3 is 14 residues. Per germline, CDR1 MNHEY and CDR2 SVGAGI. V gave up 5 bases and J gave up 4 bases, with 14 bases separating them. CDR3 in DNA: TGTGCCAGCAGTCCGACGGGGGGGAGCACTGAAGCTTTCTTT. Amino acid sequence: CASSPTGGSTEAFF.

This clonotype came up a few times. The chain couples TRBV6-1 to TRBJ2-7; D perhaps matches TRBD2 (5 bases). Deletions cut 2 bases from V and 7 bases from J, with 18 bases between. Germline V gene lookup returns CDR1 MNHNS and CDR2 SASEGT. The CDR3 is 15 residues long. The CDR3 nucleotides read TGTGCCAGCAGTGAATTGGGCCTTGCGAGAGGGGAGCAGTACTTC. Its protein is CASSELGLARGEQYF.